These 20 T cell receptor beta chains share one sample of origin, sequenced in a study of cytomegalovirus exposure and HLA in healthy donors. Both 60 Vbeta primers and 13 Jbeta primers went into the PCR. This table comes from immunoSEQ multiplex PCR, and its TCRdb copy is limited to in-frame clones, with some not included. The repertoire consists of roughly 220,000 clones, with 82% occurring once and the leading ten covering about 3%. Sequenced: PBMCs. Receptors originate from a woman between 40 and 55 years old in good health and CMV-seronegative.

The V gene is TRBV7-3, the J gene TRBJ2-1; 9 bases are shared with TRBD2. Unmatched junction bases numbered 6, after V lost 1 base and J lost 8 bases. The CDR3 runs 15 residues. The germline gives CDR1 SGHTA, CDR2 FQGTGA. CDR3 nucleotides: TGTGCCAGCAGCTTAAGGCCTAGCGGGAACGATGAGCAGTTCTTC. This gives the protein CASSLRPSGNDEQFF. The full variable domain, with the rest looked up from reference TRBV7-3 and TRBJ2-1, is GAGVSQTPSNKVTEKGKYVELRCDPISGHTALYWYRQSLGQGPEFLIYFQGTGAADDSGLPNDRFFAVRPEGSVSTLKIQRTERGDSAVYLCASSLRPSGNDEQFFGPGTRLTVL.

This clone was counted only a few times. This chain connects TRBV7-2 to TRBJ2-5; D unclear. The germline CDR1 and CDR2 sequences are SGHTA and FQGNSA. CDR3 size: 15 residues. Trimming left V 3 bases short and J 2 bases short, with 13 bases between. In DNA form, the CDR3 reads TGTGCCAGCAGCTTTAACCGTAAACAACAAGAGACCCAGTACTTC. Translated, it gives CASSFNRKQQETQYF.

The chain carries TRBV7-2 and TRBJ1-2, with 9 positions matching TRBD1. Trimming cost V 2 bases and J 2 bases; bases outside gene matches: 6. The CDR3 loop spans 16 amino acids. CDR1 and CDR2 from the germline V gene are SGHTA and FQGNSA. CDR3 coding DNA: TGTGCCAGCAGCTTATCGGGGACAGGGTTAAACTATGGCTACACCTTC. It encodes CASSLSGTGLNYGYTF.

The chain employs TRBV7-2 and TRBJ2-7; D perhaps matches TRBD1 (6 bases). The CDR3 is 16 residues long. The ends were cut back, 5 bases at V and 3 bases at J, with 20 bases in the middle. Germline V gene data show CDR1 as SGHTA and CDR2 as FQGNSA. CDR3 sequence reads: CASSARGTSANYEQYF. The CDR3 coding sequence is TGTGCCAGCAGCGCAAGGGGGACATCAGCTAACTACGAGCAGTACTTC.

The V and J genes are TRBV28 and TRBJ1-3; 9 bases match TRBD1. CDR3 size: 15 residues. The junction had 6 bases not matched to a gene; V was cut back by 4 bases and J by 5 bases. CDR1 is MDHEN, CDR2 SYDVKM, per germline. The CDR3 DNA reads as TGTGCCAGCAGTTCACCGGACAGGGGAAGAAACACCATATATTTT. Encoded protein: CASSSPDRGRNTIYF.

The V and J genes are TRBV9 and TRBJ1-5; 8 bases are shared with TRBD1. Germline CDR1 is SGDLS and CDR2 is YYNGEE. The CDR3 sequence is 13 residues long. V trimming: 7 bases; J trimming: 3 bases; junction bases outside the gene matches: 3. CDR3 DNA: TGTGCCAGCGGACAGGGCGACAATCAGCCCCAGCATTTT. This encodes CASGQGDNQPQHF.

This clone showed up just a few times. V is TRBV6-4 and J is TRBJ2-2; D remains ambiguous. Per the germline V gene, CDR1 is MRHNA and CDR2 is SNTAGT. The CDR3 consists of 14 residues. V was pared by 0 bases and J by 5 bases, with 7 bases between. In nucleotides, the CDR3 is TGTGCCAGCAGTGACTCAGCCGAGACCGGGGAGCTGTTTTTT. Protein: CASSDSAETGELFF.

This clone appeared a few times. V gene TRBV27 combines with J gene TRBJ2-3; possibly TRBD1 for D (6 bases). Looked up from germline, CDR1 is MNHEY and CDR2 is SMNVEV (reference sequence). This CDR3 has 15 amino acids. Trimming cost V 6 bases and J 1 base, with 14 bases left between them. The CDR3 sequence is CASSEDSLRTDTQYF. In DNA form, the CDR3 reads TGTGCCAGCAGCGAGGACAGCCTACGCACAGATACGCAGTATTTT.

This clone has more than one count but fewer than ten. The chain couples TRBV29-1 to TRBJ2-2, with 7 bases that match TRBD1. CDR1 SQVTM and CDR2 ANQGSEA come from the germline V gene. This CDR3 has 16 residues. After removal of 6 bases from V and 1 base from J, the junction contained 11 bases not matched to a gene. The DNA for the CDR3 is TGCAGCGTGGAATTAAGGGGGCGCGGGAACACCGGGGAGCTGTTTTTT. This codes for CSVELRGRGNTGELFF.

The chain employs TRBV11-2 and TRBJ1-2; maybe TRBD1 (6 bases). CDR1 SGHAT and CDR2 FQNNGV come from the germline V gene. There are 16 residues in the CDR3. V lost 5 bases and J 3 bases, leaving 19 bases between the germline ends. CDR3 bases: TGTGCCAGCAGCCCACTTACAGGGAGGGTCTACTATGGCTACACCTTC. The encoded protein is CASSPLTGRVYYGYTF. Looking up the rest from reference TRBV11-2 and TRBJ1-2 gives the full variable domain: EAGVAQSPRYKIIEKRQSVAFWCNPISGHATLYWYQQILGQGPKLLIQFQNNGVVDDSQLPKDRFSAERLKGVDSTLKIQPAKLEDSAVYLCASSPLTGRVYYGYTFGSGTRLTVV.

This clone was recorded only once. The junction departs from the called germline gene at one end, perhaps through a read error. The gene calls are TRBV7-9 and TRBJ1-2; the match to TRBD1 covers 7 bases. The V gene's germline CDR1 is SEHNR and CDR2 FQNEAQ (reference sequence). The CDR3 extends over 16 amino acids. This CDR3 reads CSSSLGGDRANYGYTF. Here the CDR3 DNA reads TGTTCCAGCAGCTTAGGGGGCGACCGAGCTAACTATGGCTACACCTTC.

This chain joins TRBV6-5 and TRBJ2-5; D is perhaps TRBD1 (5 bases). The better agreement between TRBJ2-7 and the DNA end casts doubt on the J call. There are 14 residues in the CDR3. Germline V gene data show CDR1 as MNHEY and CDR2 as SVGAGI. The DNA of the CDR3 is TGTGCCAGCAGTTACTCGACAAAGGGGTACGAGCAGTACTTC. This encodes CASSYSTKGYEQYF.

J is TRBJ2-1 and V is TRBV30; no reliable D call. V gave up 0 bases and J gave up 10 bases, with 7 bases separating them. The germline V gene encodes CDR1 GTSNPN and CDR2 SVGIG (reference sequence). The CDR3 length is 11 residues. The CDR3 here is CAWSVWSEQFF. The CDR3 DNA reads as TGTGCCTGGAGTGTGTGGAGCGAGCAGTTCTTC.

The CDR3 DNA is TGTGCCTGGGGGGGCTTCTACGAGCAGTACTTC. Encoded protein: CAWGGFYEQYF. This chain links TRBV30 with TRBJ2-7, with a weak D call TRBD1 (6 bases). Germline V gene data show CDR1 as GTSNPN and CDR2 as SVGIG (reference sequence). The CDR3 is 11 residues long. Trimming pared 5 bases from V and 3 bases from J, leaving 8 bases between.

The chain links TRBV27 to TRBJ2-3; TRBD1 agrees at 9 bases. Germline assignment: CDR1 MNHEY and CDR2 SMNVEV (reference sequence). This CDR3 comprises 14 residues. With 7 bases clipped from V and 4 bases from J, the junction kept 6 bases outside the gene matches. CDR3 region: CASKNRGRPDTQYF. The CDR3 DNA sequence: TGTGCCAGCAAAAACAGGGGGCGTCCAGATACGCAGTATTTT.

In this sample, this clone turned up once. The V call is TRBV9, the J call TRBJ1-2; D is possibly TRBD1 (6 bases). CDR1 is SGDLS, CDR2 YYNGEE, per germline. V was pared by 0 bases and J by 6 bases, with 18 bases between. This CDR3 is built from 16 residues. CDR3 region: CASSVVSNTGSHGYTF. Written as DNA, the CDR3 is TGTGCCAGCAGCGTAGTCTCGAATACAGGGTCCCATGGCTACACCTTC.

The rearrangement joins TRBV30 to TRBJ2-5; 9 bases map to TRBD2. In germline, CDR1 is GTSNPN, CDR2 SVGIG (reference sequence). Trimming cost V 0 bases and J 2 bases; bases outside gene matches: 4. This CDR3 comprises 15 residues. The DNA for the CDR3 is TGTGCCTGGAGTGTCGGTAGCGGGAGACAAGAGACCCAGTACTTC. It specifies CAWSVGSGRQETQYF. Drawing the rest from reference TRBV30 and TRBJ2-5, the complete variable domain is SQTIHQWPATLVQPVGSPLSLECTVEGTSNPNLYWYRQAAGRGLQLLFYSVGIGQISSEVPQNLSASRPQDRQFILSSKKLLLSDSGFYLCAWSVGSGRQETQYFGPGTRLLVL.

The chain employs TRBV23-1 and TRBJ2-1; D is uncertain. TRBV23-1 is an ORF; its function is uncertain. The CDR3 length is 17 residues. The V end lost 0 bases, the J end lost 2 bases, and 14 bases lay between the germline ends. For the CDR3, the DNA is TGCGCCAGCAGTCAATCTCCGTCGAGAAAGACCTACAATGAGCAGTTCTTC. This codes for CASSQSPSRKTYNEQFF.

The V call is TRBV5-5, the J call TRBJ1-2; 9 bases are a match to TRBD1. In germline, CDR1 is SGHKS, CDR2 YYEKEE (reference sequence). The junction had 12 bases not matched to a gene; V was cut back by 3 bases and J by 3 bases. This CDR3 contains 17 residues. The CDR3 bases are TGTGCCAGCAGCTCGGGACAGGGTGTTCTGACCCACTATGGCTACACCTTC. It specifies CASSSGQGVLTHYGYTF.

This clone appeared a single time. The V and J genes are TRBV30 and TRBJ2-1, with D possibly matching TRBD2 (7 bases). Germline V gene data show CDR1 as GTSNPN and CDR2 as SVGIG (reference sequence). The CDR3 runs to 16 residues. The V end was cut by 0 bases, the J end by 8 bases, with 20 bases between. CDR3 residues: CAWSVTGLGGDDEQFF. The CDR3 DNA sequence: TGTGCCTGGAGTGTAACCGGACTAGGGGGTGACGATGAGCAGTTCTTC.